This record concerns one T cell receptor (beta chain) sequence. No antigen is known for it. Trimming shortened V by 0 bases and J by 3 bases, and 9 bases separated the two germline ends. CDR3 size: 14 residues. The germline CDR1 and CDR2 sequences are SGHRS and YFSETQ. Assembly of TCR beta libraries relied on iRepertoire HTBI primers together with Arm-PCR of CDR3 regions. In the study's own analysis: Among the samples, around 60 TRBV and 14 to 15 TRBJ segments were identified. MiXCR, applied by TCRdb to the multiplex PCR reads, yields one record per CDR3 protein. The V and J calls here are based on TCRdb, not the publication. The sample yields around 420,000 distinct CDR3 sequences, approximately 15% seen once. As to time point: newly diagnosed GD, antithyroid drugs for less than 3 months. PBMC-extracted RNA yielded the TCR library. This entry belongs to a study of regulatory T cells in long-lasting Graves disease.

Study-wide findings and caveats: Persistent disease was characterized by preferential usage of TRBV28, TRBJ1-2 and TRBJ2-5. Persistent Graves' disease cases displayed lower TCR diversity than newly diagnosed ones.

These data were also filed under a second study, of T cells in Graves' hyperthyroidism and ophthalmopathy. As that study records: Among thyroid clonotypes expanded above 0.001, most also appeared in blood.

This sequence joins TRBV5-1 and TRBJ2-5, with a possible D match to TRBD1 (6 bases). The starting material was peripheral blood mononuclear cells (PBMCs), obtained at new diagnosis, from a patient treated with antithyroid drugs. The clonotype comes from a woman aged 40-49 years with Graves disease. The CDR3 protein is CASSLASGEETQYF. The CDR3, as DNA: TGCGCCAGCAGCTTGGCCTCAGGGGAAGAGACCCAGTACTTC.